This is a list of T cell receptor beta chains from one sample in a study of cytomegalovirus exposure and HLA in healthy donors. Clones were sequenced by immunoSEQ multiplex PCR, and TCRdb holds only the in-frame ones, with some missing. The sample contains under 150,000 clones, around 83% of which appear only once. Sequencing was done on a sample of PBMCs. The receptors come from a woman aged 45 to 65 in good health and CMV-seropositive. Each CDR3 is given with its conserved first and last residue. Fields, in order: V gene, J gene, D gene, CDR3 protein, CDR3 DNA. A D gene is named only where the DNA matches it firmly.

V gene: TRBV7-2; J gene: TRBJ1-2; D gene: -; CDR3 protein: CASSSSRAGDTF; CDR3 DNA: TGTGCCAGCAGCTCATCCCGGGCGGGAGACACCTTC
V gene: TRBV6-1; J gene: TRBJ1-5; D gene: -; CDR3 protein: CASSEALVRGNQPQHF; CDR3 DNA: TGTGCCAGCAGTGAAGCCCTGGTCAGGGGCAATCAGCCCCAGCATTTT
V gene: TRBV30; J gene: TRBJ2-3; D gene: TRBD2; CDR3 protein: CAWSGVQLLAGGPISTDTQYF; CDR3 DNA: TGTGCCTGGAGTGGAGTTCAATTACTAGCGGGGGGACCTATTAGCACAGATACGCAGTATTTT
V gene: TRBV6-1; J gene: TRBJ2-5; D gene: -; CDR3 protein: CASSGFRETQYF; CDR3 DNA: TGTGCCAGCAGTGGTTTCCGAGAGACCCAGTACTTC
V gene: TRBV30; J gene: TRBJ2-2; D gene: TRBD2; CDR3 protein: CAWKGRLVREGLNTGELFF; CDR3 DNA: TGTGCCTGGAAGGGGAGGCTTGTGCGGGAGGGGTTGAACACCGGGGAGCTGTTTTTT
V gene: TRBV6-6; J gene: TRBJ1-5; D gene: TRBD1; CDR3 protein: CASRRDRVFQPQHF; CDR3 DNA: TGTGCCAGCAGACGGGACAGGGTGTTTCAGCCCCAGCATTTT
V gene: TRBV4-1; J gene: TRBJ2-5; D gene: -; CDR3 protein: CASSQDDTQETQYF; CDR3 DNA: TGCGCCAGCAGCCAAGACGACACCCAAGAGACCCAGTACTTC
V gene: TRBV6-5; J gene: TRBJ2-7; D gene: -; CDR3 protein: CASSYRDRASYEQYF; CDR3 DNA: TGTGCCAGCAGTTACCGAGACAGAGCCTCCTACGAGCAGTACTTC
V gene: TRBV21-1; J gene: TRBJ2-7; D gene: -; CDR3 protein: CASSKFTDEQYF; CDR3 DNA: TGTGCCAGCAGCAAATTTACGGACGAGCAGTACTTC
V gene: TRBV11-2; J gene: TRBJ2-5; D gene: TRBD2; CDR3 protein: CASSLGSAGVAETQYF; CDR3 DNA: TGTGCCAGCAGCTTAGGATCGGCGGGAGTAGCAGAGACCCAGTACTTC
V gene: TRBV5-1; J gene: TRBJ2-3; D gene: -; CDR3 protein: CASSLRTALSTDTQYF; CDR3 DNA: TGCGCCAGCAGCCTGCGGACAGCCCTCAGCACAGATACGCAGTATTTT
V gene: TRBV11-1; J gene: TRBJ2-1; D gene: -; CDR3 protein: CASSFDGYEQFF; CDR3 DNA: TGTGCCAGCAGCTTTGATGGCTATGAGCAGTTCTTC
V gene: TRBV5-4; J gene: TRBJ2-1; D gene: TRBD1; CDR3 protein: CASSFNPGQGVHEQFF; CDR3 DNA: TGTGCCAGCAGCTTCAATCCGGGACAGGGGGTCCATGAGCAGTTCTTC
V gene: TRBV6-1; J gene: TRBJ1-2; D gene: -; CDR3 protein: CASQDYGYTF; CDR3 DNA: TGTGCCAGCCAGGATTATGGCTACACCTTC
V gene: TRBV5-1; J gene: TRBJ1-1; D gene: -; CDR3 protein: CASSPGGHRNTEAFF; CDR3 DNA: TGCGCCAGCAGCCCGGGGGGACACCGGAACACTGAAGCTTTCTTT
V gene: TRBV10-3; J gene: TRBJ1-1; D gene: -; CDR3 protein: CAITNLGDRTEVFF; CDR3 DNA: TGTGCCATCACTAACCTCGGCGATAGGACTGAAGTTTTCTTT
V gene: TRBV5-1; J gene: TRBJ1-2; D gene: -; CDR3 protein: CASSSQGSGYGYTF; CDR3 DNA: TGCGCCAGCAGCAGTCAGGGGTCCGGCTATGGCTACACCTTC
V gene: TRBV30; J gene: TRBJ1-6; D gene: TRBD1; CDR3 protein: CAWDRDSRSYNSPLHF; CDR3 DNA: TGTGCCTGGGACCGGGACAGTCGCTCCTATAATTCACCCCTCCACTTT
V gene: TRBV14; J gene: TRBJ1-2; D gene: TRBD1; CDR3 protein: CASSQDLQGARGYTF; CDR3 DNA: TGTGCCAGCAGCCAAGATTTACAGGGGGCGCGTGGCTACACCTTC
V gene: TRBV30; J gene: TRBJ1-4; D gene: TRBD1; CDR3 protein: CAWSVAGGAPNEKLFF; CDR3 DNA: TGTGCCTGGAGTGTAGCAGGGGGCGCGCCTAATGAAAAACTGTTTTTT
V gene: TRBV28; J gene: TRBJ2-3; D gene: -; CDR3 protein: CASSSRVLGTDTQYF; CDR3 DNA: TGTGCCAGCTCCTCCCGGGTTCTCGGCACAGATACGCAGTATTTT
V gene: TRBV18; J gene: TRBJ2-3; D gene: -; CDR3 protein: CASSHYSRTSTEGDTQYF; CDR3 DNA: TGTGCCAGCTCCCATTACAGCAGAACTAGCACCGAGGGGGATACGCAGTATTTT